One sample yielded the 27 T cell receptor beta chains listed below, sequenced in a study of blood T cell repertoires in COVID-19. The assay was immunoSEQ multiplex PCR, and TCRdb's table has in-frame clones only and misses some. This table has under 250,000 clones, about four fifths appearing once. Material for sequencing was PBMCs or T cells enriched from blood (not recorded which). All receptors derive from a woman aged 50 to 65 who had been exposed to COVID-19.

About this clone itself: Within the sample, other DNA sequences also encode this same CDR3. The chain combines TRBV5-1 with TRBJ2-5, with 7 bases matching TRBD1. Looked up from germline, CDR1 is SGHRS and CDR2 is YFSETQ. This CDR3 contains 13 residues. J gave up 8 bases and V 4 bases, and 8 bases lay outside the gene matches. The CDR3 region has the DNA TGCGCCAGCAGCCCGGACAGGATAAAAACCCAGTACTTC. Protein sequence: CASSPDRIKTQYF.

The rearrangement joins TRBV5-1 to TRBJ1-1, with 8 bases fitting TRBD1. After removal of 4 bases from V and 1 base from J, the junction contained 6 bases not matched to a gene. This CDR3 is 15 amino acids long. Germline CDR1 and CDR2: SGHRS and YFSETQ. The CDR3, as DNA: TGCGCCAGCAGCCCGAGGGACAGGCCGAACACTGAAGCTTTCTTT. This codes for CASSPRDRPNTEAFF.

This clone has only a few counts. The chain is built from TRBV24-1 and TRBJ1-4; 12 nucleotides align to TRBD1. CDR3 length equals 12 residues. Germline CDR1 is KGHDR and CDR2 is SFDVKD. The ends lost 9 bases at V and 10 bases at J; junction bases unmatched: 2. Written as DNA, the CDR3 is TGTGCCACCGGGACAGGGGGCGGAAAACTGTTTTTT. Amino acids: CATGTGGGKLFF.

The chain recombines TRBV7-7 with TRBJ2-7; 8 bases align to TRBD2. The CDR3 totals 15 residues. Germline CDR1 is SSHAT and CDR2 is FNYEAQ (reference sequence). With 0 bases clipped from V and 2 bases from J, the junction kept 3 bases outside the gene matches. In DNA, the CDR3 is TGTGCCAGCAGCTTAGCGGCGGGGGGACCCTACGAGCAGTACTTC. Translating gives CASSLAAGGPYEQYF.

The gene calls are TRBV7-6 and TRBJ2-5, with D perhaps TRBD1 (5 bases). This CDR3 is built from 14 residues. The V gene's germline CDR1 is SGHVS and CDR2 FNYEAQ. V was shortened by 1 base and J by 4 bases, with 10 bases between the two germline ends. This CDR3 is CASSLGQSRETQYF. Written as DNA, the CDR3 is TGTGCCAGCAGCTTAGGACAGTCCCGAGAGACCCAGTACTTC.

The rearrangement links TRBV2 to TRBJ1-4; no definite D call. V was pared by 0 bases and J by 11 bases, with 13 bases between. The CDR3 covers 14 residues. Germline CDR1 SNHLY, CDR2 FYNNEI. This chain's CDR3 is CASSEAKGPGKLFF. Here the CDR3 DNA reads TGTGCCAGCAGTGAAGCTAAAGGCCCGGGGAAACTGTTTTTT.

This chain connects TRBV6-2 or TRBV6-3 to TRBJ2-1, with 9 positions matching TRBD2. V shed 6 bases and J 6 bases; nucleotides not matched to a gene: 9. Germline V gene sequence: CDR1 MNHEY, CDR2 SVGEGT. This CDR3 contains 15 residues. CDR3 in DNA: TGTGCCAGCAGCCCGGCGGGGCGGGGGGGCAATGAGCAGTTCTTC. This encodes CASSPAGRGGNEQFF.

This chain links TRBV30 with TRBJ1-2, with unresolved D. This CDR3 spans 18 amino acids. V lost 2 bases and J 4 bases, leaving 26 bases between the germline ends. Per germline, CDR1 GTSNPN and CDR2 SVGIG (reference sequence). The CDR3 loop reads CAWSLPPGQARPSYGYTF. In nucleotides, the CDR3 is TGTGCCTGGAGTCTCCCCCCTGGGCAGGCCCGTCCCAGCTATGGCTACACCTTC.

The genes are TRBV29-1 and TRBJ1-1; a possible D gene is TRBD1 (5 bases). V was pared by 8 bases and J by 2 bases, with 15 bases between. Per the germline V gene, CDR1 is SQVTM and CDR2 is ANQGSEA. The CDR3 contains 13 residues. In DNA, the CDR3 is TGCAGCTCATGGGGCAGGACAAACACTGAAGCTTTCTTT. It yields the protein CSSWGRTNTEAFF.

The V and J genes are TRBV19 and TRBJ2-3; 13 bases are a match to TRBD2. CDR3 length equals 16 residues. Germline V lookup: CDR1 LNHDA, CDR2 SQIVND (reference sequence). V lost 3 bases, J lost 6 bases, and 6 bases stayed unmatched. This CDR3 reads CASSMTSGGMGDTQYF. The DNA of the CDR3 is TGTGCCAGTAGTATGACTAGCGGGGGGATGGGGGATACGCAGTATTTT.

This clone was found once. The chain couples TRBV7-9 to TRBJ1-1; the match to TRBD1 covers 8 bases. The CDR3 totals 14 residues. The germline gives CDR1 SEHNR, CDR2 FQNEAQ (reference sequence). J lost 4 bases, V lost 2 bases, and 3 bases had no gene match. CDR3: CASSLQGASTEAFF. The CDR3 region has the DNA TGTGCCAGCAGCTTACAGGGGGCGAGCACTGAAGCTTTCTTT.

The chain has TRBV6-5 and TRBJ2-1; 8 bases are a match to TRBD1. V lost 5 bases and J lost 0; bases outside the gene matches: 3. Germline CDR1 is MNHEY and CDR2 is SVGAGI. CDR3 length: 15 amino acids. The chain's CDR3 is CASSIDRGSYNEQFF. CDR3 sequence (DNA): TGTGCCAGCAGTATCGACAGGGGCTCCTACAATGAGCAGTTCTTC.

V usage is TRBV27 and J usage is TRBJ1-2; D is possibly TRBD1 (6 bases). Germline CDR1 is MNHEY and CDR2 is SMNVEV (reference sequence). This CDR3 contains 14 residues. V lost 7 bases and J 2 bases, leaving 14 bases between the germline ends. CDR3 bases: TGTGCCAGCACCGAACGTCAGGGGAACTATGGCTACACCTTC. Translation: CASTERQGNYGYTF.

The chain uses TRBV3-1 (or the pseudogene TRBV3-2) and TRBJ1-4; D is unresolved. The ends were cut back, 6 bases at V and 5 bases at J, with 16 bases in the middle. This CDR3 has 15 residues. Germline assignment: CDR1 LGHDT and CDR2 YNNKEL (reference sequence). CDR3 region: CASSRDWWKNEKLFF. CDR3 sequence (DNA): TGTGCCAGCAGTCGAGACTGGTGGAAGAATGAAAAACTGTTTTTT.

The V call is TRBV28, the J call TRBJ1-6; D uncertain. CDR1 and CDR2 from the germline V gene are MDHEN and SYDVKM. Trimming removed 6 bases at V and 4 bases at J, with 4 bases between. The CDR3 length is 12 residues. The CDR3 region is CASSPYNSPLHF. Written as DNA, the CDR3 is TGTGCCAGCAGCCCTTATAATTCACCCCTCCACTTT.

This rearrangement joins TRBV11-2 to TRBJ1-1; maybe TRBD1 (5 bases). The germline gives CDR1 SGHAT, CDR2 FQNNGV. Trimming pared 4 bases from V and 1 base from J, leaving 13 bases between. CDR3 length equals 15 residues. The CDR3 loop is CASSSGSVWNTEAFF. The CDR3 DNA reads TGTGCCAGCAGCTCAGGGTCAGTCTGGAACACTGAAGCTTTCTTT.

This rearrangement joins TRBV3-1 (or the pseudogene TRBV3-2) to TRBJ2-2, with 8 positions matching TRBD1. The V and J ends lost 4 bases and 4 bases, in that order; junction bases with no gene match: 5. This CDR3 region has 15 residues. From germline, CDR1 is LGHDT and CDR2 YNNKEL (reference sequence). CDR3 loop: CASSRSGGLTGELFF. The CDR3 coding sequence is TGTGCCAGCAGCCGGTCAGGGGGCCTCACCGGGGAGCTGTTTTTT.

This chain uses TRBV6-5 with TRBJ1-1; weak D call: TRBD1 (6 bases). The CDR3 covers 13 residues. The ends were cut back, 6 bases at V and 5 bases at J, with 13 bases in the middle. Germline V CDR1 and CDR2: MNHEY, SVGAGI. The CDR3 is CASRVQGWTEAFF. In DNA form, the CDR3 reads TGTGCCAGCAGGGTACAGGGCTGGACTGAAGCTTTCTTT.

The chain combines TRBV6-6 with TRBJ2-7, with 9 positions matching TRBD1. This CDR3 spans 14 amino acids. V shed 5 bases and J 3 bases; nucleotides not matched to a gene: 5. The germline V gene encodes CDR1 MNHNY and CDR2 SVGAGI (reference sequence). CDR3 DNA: TGTGCCAGCAGTAAACAGACAGGGGGCTACGAGCAGTACTTC. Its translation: CASSKQTGGYEQYF.

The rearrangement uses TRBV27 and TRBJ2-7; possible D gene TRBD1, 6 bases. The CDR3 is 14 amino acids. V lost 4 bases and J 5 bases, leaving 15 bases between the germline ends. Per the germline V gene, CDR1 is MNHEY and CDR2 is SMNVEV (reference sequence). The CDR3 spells CASSSPPRGNEQYF. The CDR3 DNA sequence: TGTGCCAGCAGTTCCCCCCCCAGGGGCAACGAGCAGTACTTC.

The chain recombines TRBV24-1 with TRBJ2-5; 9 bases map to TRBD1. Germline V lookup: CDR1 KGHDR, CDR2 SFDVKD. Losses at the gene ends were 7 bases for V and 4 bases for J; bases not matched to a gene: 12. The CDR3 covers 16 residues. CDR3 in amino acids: CATSYPGTGSPETQYF. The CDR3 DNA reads TGTGCCACCAGCTACCCCGGGACAGGGTCGCCAGAGACCCAGTACTTC.

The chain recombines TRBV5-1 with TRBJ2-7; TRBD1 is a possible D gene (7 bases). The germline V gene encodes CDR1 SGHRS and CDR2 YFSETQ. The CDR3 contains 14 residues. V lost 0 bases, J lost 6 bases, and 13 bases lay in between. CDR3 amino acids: CASSLGQGLGEQYF. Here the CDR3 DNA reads TGCGCCAGCAGCTTGGGACAGGGACTTGGCGAGCAGTACTTC.

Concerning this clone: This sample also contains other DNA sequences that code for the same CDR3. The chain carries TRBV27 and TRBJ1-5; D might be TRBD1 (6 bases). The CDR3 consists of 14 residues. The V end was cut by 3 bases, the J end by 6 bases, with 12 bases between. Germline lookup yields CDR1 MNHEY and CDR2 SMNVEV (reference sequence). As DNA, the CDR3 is TGTGCCAGCAGTTTTGGGGGGGCGGTTCAGCCCCAGCATTTT. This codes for CASSFGGAVQPQHF.

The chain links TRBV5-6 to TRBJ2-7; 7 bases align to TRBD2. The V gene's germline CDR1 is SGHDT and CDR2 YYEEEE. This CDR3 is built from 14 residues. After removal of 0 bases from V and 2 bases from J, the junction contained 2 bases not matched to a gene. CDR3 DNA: TGTGCCAGCAGCTTGGGGGCGGGGGCCTACGAGCAGTACTTC. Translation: CASSLGAGAYEQYF.

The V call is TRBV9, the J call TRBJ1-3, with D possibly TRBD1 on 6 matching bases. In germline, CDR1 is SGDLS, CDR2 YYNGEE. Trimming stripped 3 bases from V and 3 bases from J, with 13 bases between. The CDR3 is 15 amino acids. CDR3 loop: CASSDRALSGNTIYF. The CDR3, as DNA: TGTGCCAGCAGCGACAGGGCTTTGAGTGGAAACACCATATATTTT.

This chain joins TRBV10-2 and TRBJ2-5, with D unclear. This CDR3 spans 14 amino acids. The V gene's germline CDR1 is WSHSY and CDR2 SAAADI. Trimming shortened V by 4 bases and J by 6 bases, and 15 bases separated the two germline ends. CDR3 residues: CASSGPGNVQTQYF. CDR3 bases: TGCGCCAGCAGTGGTCCAGGCAATGTGCAGACCCAGTACTTC.

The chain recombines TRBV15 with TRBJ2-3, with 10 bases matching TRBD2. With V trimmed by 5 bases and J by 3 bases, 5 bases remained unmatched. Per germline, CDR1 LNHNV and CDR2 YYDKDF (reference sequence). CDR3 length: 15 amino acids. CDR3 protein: CATSVASGGTDTQYF. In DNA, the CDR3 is TGTGCCACCAGCGTGGCTAGCGGGGGTACAGATACGCAGTATTTT.